Below, 19 T cell receptor beta chains from the same sample are listed, as sequenced in a study of T cell responses to AZD1222 COVID-19 vaccine. Method: immunoSEQ multiplex PCR; TCRdb's copy keeps in-frame clones and lacks some. Of 100,000 to 150,000 clones in the sample, 90% were seen once. This material consisted of peripheral blood, taken on day 0 of AZD1222 vaccination. The receptors stem from an adult in good health.

V is TRBV2 and J is TRBJ2-5, with D possibly being TRBD2 (5 bases). The germline V gene has CDR1 SNHLY and CDR2 FYNNEI. The CDR3 is made up of 15 amino acids. Trimming took 3 bases from V and 3 from J, leaving 14 bases between them. This CDR3 is CASSDVRRVKETQYF. CDR3 nucleotides: TGTGCCAGCAGTGACGTTAGGCGGGTTAAAGAGACCCAGTACTTC. Combining the CDR3 with reference TRBV2 and TRBJ2-5 gives the whole variable domain EPEVTQTPSHQVTQMGQEVILRCVPISNHLYFYWYRQILGQKVEFLVSFYNNEISEKSEIFDDQFSVERPDGSNFTLKIRSTKLEDSAMYFCASSDVRRVKETQYFGPGTRLLVL.

V gene TRBV3-1 (or the pseudogene TRBV3-2) combines with J gene TRBJ2-2, with D perhaps matching TRBD1 (6 bases). V was pared by 4 bases and J by 4 bases, with 16 bases between. CDR3 length equals 16 residues. CDR1 and CDR2 from the germline V gene are LGHDT and YNNKEL (reference sequence). CDR3 in amino acids: CASSPLDSELTGELFF. The CDR3 region has the DNA TGTGCCAGCAGCCCCCTGGACAGCGAGCTCACCGGGGAGCTGTTTTTT.

The chain carries TRBV27 and TRBJ1-5; TRBD1 aligns across 8 bases. This CDR3 has 15 amino acids. The V segment lost 7 bases and the J segment 3 bases; nucleotides outside the gene matches: 8. The germline V gene has CDR1 MNHEY and CDR2 SMNVEV (reference sequence). The CDR3 sequence is CASNGQGIFNQPQHF. The CDR3, as DNA: TGTGCCAGCAACGGACAGGGAATATTCAATCAGCCCCAGCATTTT.

The CDR3 DNA reads as TGTGCCAGCAGCTTAGAGGATGGGAGCTACGAGCAGTACTTC. Translation: CASSLEDGSYEQYF. The chain is built from TRBV7-6 and TRBJ2-7; the D gene is possibly TRBD2 (5 bases). CDR3 length: 14 amino acids. Germline V gene data show CDR1 as SGHVS and CDR2 as FNYEAQ. The V end lost 1 base, the J end lost 3 bases, and 10 bases lay between the germline ends.

This clone came up once. The chain uses TRBV15 and TRBJ2-5; D unresolved. There are 15 residues in the CDR3. V lost 5 bases to trimming and J lost 5 bases, with 18 bases between them. Germline V CDR1 and CDR2: LNHNV, YYDKDF (reference sequence). DNA of the CDR3: TGTGCCACCAGCGGACGTACACCCGGCCCGGAGACCCAGTACTTC. Encoded protein: CATSGRTPGPETQYF. Full variable domain (outside the CDR3, taken from reference TRBV15 and TRBJ2-5): DAMVIQNPRYQVTQFGKPVTLSCSQTLNHNVMYWYQQKSSQAPKLLFHYYDKDFNNEADTPDNFQSRRPNTSFCFLDIRSPGLGDTAMYLCATSGRTPGPETQYFGPGTRLLVL.

V is TRBV10-2 and J is TRBJ1-3; D ambiguous. V dropped 0 bases and J dropped 0 bases, with 6 bases sitting between them. The CDR3 is 15 residues long. Germline-derived CDR1 and CDR2 are WSHSY and SAAADI. CDR3 nucleotide sequence: TGCGCCAGCAGTGAGTCGAAGTTCTCTGGAAACACCATATATTTT. Protein: CASSESKFSGNTIYF.

The chain uses TRBV6-5 and TRBJ1-1, with unresolved D. The CDR3 has 13 residues. V lost 8 bases, J lost 7 bases, and 17 bases lay in between. Germline-derived CDR1 and CDR2 are MNHEY and SVGAGI. CDR3 region: CASHRETIIEAFF. The CDR3 DNA reads as TGTGCCAGCCACCGGGAAACGATTATTGAAGCTTTCTTT.

The gene calls are TRBV28 and TRBJ1-5; 7 bases agree with TRBD1. Germline V lookup: CDR1 MDHEN, CDR2 SYDVKM. CDR3 length equals 15 residues. V lost 6 bases and J lost 4; bases outside the gene matches: 9. DNA of the CDR3: TGTGCCAGCAGGTCGACAGGGTACCCGAATCAGCCCCAGCATTTT. Protein product: CASRSTGYPNQPQHF.

V usage is TRBV19 and J usage is TRBJ2-2; TRBD1 might be the D (5 bases). The CDR3 sequence is 14 residues long. V was cut by 5 bases and J by 2 bases, with 9 bases left in between. In germline, CDR1 is LNHDA, CDR2 SQIVND (reference sequence). The CDR3 spells CASSVGLNTGELFF. CDR3 sequence (DNA): TGTGCCAGTAGTGTGGGGCTTAACACCGGGGAGCTGTTTTTT.

This sequence joins TRBV15 and TRBJ2-5; D may correspond to TRBD1 or TRBD2 (5 bases each). The CDR3 has 15 amino acids. Between the trimmed V and J ends, which lost 0 bases and 5 bases, there was a span of 13 bases. Germline V gene sequence: CDR1 LNHNV, CDR2 YYDKDF (reference sequence). CDR3 sequence: CATSRDHGWGETQYF. CDR3 in DNA: TGTGCCACCAGCAGAGATCACGGGTGGGGGGAGACCCAGTACTTC.

The rearrangement joins TRBV2 to TRBJ2-3; 9 nucleotides agree with TRBD2. Germline V gene lookup returns CDR1 SNHLY and CDR2 FYNNEI. The CDR3 totals 18 residues. With 4 bases clipped from V and 0 bases from J, the junction kept 11 bases outside the gene matches. CDR3 sequence reads: CASSGGVIAGVSTDTQYF. The CDR3 DNA follows: TGTGCCAGCAGTGGTGGGGTGATAGCGGGAGTGAGCACAGATACGCAGTATTTT.

CDR3 sequence: CASSGTDRGFSSSYNEQFF. CDR3 bases: TGTGCCAGCAGCGGCACGGACAGGGGGTTCTCTAGCTCCTACAATGAGCAGTTCTTC. This sequence joins TRBV11-2 and TRBJ2-1, with TRBD1 matching 10 bases. Trimming at V came to 5 bases and at J to 0 bases, leaving 13 bases not matched to a gene. Germline CDR1 and CDR2: SGHAT and FQNNGV. This CDR3 region has 19 residues.

The chain is built from TRBV10-2 and TRBJ2-3; TRBD2 agrees at 8 bases. The CDR3 has 14 residues. The ends lost 6 bases at V and 11 bases at J; junction bases unmatched: 13. Germline CDR1 and CDR2: WSHSY and SAAADI. CDR3 bases: TGCGCCAGCAGACCTAGCGGGCCGGCTGGGGTGCAGTATTTT. It specifies CASRPSGPAGVQYF.

There are a few counts of this clone. The CDR3 nucleotides are TGTGCCAGCACCAGGATAGATACGCAGTATTTT. It codes for CASTRIDTQYF. The chain employs TRBV2 and TRBJ2-3; D gene unclear. The CDR3 sequence is 11 residues long. Germline V gene sequence: CDR1 SNHLY, CDR2 FYNNEI. V shed 7 bases and J shed 5 bases, with 7 bases lying between them.

The chain is built from TRBV28 and TRBJ2-7; D possibly corresponds to TRBD1 (5 bases). Trimming removed 2 bases from V and 5 bases from J, with 13 bases in between. This CDR3 is 14 amino acids long. Germline values: CDR1 MDHEN, CDR2 SYDVKM. In DNA, the CDR3 is TGTGCCAGCAGTTTACGCAGGGAATCCCACGAGCAGTACTTC. Translation: CASSLRRESHEQYF.

The chain combines TRBV5-1 with TRBJ2-2, with D possibly TRBD2 on 5 matching bases. Trimming shortened V by 4 bases and J by 4 bases, and 17 bases separated the two germline ends. Germline V gene lookup returns CDR1 SGHRS and CDR2 YFSETQ. The CDR3 is made up of 16 amino acids. The CDR3 spells CASSQSGALATGELFF. The CDR3 bases are TGCGCCAGCAGCCAAAGCGGAGCCCTCGCCACCGGGGAGCTGTTTTTT.

The rearrangement joins TRBV4-3 to TRBJ2-1, with 14 positions matching TRBD2. The CDR3 spans 18 residues. Per germline, CDR1 LGHNA and CDR2 YSLEER. V dropped 4 bases and J dropped 2; count of bases not matched to a gene: 7. The CDR3, as DNA: TGCGCCAGCAGCCCGGGACTAGCGGGAGAGCCCGCCTACAATGAGCAGTTCTTC. Protein: CASSPGLAGEPAYNEQFF.

The chain combines TRBV12-5 with TRBJ1-1; no clear D gene. V lost 7 bases, J lost 2 bases, and 14 bases lay in between. The length of the CDR3 is 14 residues. The V gene's germline CDR1 is LGHNT and CDR2 FRNRAP. DNA for the CDR3: TGTGCTAGTGCAATGGGAGGCCCCAACACTGAAGCTTTCTTT. This translates into CASAMGGPNTEAFF.

The rearrangement links TRBV28 to TRBJ1-2, with TRBD1 identical over 9 bases. The CDR3 loop spans 14 amino acids. From germline, CDR1 is MDHEN and CDR2 SYDVKM. V shed 5 bases, J shed 6 bases, and the junction held 7 bases outside the gene matches. The CDR3 DNA reads as TGTGCCAGCAGTGCAATTACAGGGGGCGATGGCTACACCTTC. This gives the protein CASSAITGGDGYTF.